The next 8 T cell receptor beta chains were all read from a single sample in a study of blood T cell repertoires in COVID-19 (dated by TCRdb to between 2020 and 2021). To prepare the library, the immunoSEQ multiplex PCR assay was applied. Not all clones reach the TCRdb copy of this immuneACCESS table, which keeps in-frame sequences only. Checked studies attribute under half of the gap to unresolved V genes and leave the rest unexplained. This sample has about 410,000 clones in its table, and approximately 89% of those were observed once. Roughly 1.4% of the sample is taken by the ten largest. Sequencing input: peripheral blood. These receptors were taken from a woman aged 35 to 49 with COVID-19, enrolled during active disease.

The rearrangement joins TRBV20-1 to TRBJ1-2, with D hard to call. Germline CDR1 reads DFQATT; CDR2 reads SNEGSKA (reference sequence). The CDR3 consists of 11 residues. With 4 bases removed from V and 8 bases from J, the gap between germline ends came to 11 bases. The CDR3 nucleotides read TGCAGTGCTACTGCCTACGCGGGCTACACCTTC. It encodes CSATAYAGYTF.

The chain links TRBV27 to TRBJ2-2, with a tentative D call TRBD1 (5 bases). The V gene lost 5 bases and the J gene lost 2 bases, with 15 bases spanning the gap. Germline CDR1 reads MNHEY; CDR2 reads SMNVEV (reference sequence). The CDR3 spans 16 residues. The CDR3: CASSNFRVGNTGELFF. CDR3 nucleotide sequence: TGTGCCAGCAGTAACTTCAGGGTCGGAAACACCGGGGAGCTGTTTTTT.

This CDR3 reads CASSPQGQITRQTRKLFF. CDR3 bases: TGTGCCAGCAGCCCACAGGGACAAATTACCCGCCAGACGCGGAAACTGTTTTTT. The chain links TRBV11-2 to TRBJ1-4; TRBD1 is a possible D gene (6 bases). Germline lookup yields CDR1 SGHAT and CDR2 FQNNGV. The CDR3 runs to 18 residues. V was cut by 5 bases and J by 11 bases, with 30 bases left in between.

The V gene is TRBV7-3, the J gene TRBJ1-1, with a weak D call TRBD1 (6 bases). V lost 5 bases, J lost 10 bases, and 14 bases lay in between. Germline CDR1 reads SGHTA; CDR2 reads FQGTGA. CDR3 length equals 12 residues. CDR3 protein: CASSPRGGRAFF. In DNA, the CDR3 is TGTGCCAGCAGCCCACGGGGGGGCAGAGCTTTCTTT.

The V and J genes are TRBV18 and TRBJ2-7; 10 bases fit TRBD1. In germline, CDR1 is KGHSH, CDR2 LQKENI. The CDR3 loop spans 13 amino acids. With 0 bases clipped from V and 9 bases from J, the junction kept 2 bases outside the gene matches. The CDR3 region is CASSPPGQGVQYF. CDR3 nucleotide sequence: TGTGCCAGCTCACCACCCGGACAGGGGGTGCAGTACTTC.

This chain uses TRBV7-2 with TRBJ2-1; a weak D match, TRBD2 (5 bases). The CDR3 is 16 residues long. Germline V lookup: CDR1 SGHTA, CDR2 FQGNSA. The V end was cut by 2 bases, the J end by 3 bases, with 14 bases between. CDR3 nucleotides: TGTGCCAGCAGCTTATTAGCGTCCGGCTACTACAATGAGCAGTTCTTC. Amino acids: CASSLLASGYYNEQFF.

The chain uses TRBV6-4 and TRBJ2-1, with D uncertain. V was trimmed by 3 bases and J by 3 bases, leaving 9 bases between them. Germline values: CDR1 MRHNA, CDR2 SNTAGT. The CDR3 extends over 14 amino acids. CDR3 coding DNA: TGTGCCAGCAGTGAATTCCTAGACTACAATGAGCAGTTCTTC. Protein product: CASSEFLDYNEQFF.

The rearrangement links TRBV9 to TRBJ2-3; 16 bases line up with TRBD2. CDR1 is SGDLS and CDR2 is YYNGEE in the germline V gene. CDR3 length: 18 residues. Germline trimming cut 4 bases from V and 6 bases from J; bases unmatched to any gene: 11. CDR3 DNA: TGTGCCAGCAGCCCAACCTTGGGACTAGCGGGGGGGCGGGATACGCAGTATTTT. Translating gives CASSPTLGLAGGRDTQYF.